Below, 12 T cell receptor beta chains from the same sample are listed, as sequenced in a study of technical replicates of blood from a handful of donors. The method was immunoSEQ multiplex PCR; TCRdb's version includes in-frame clones alone and lacks a portion of them. This sample has approximately 76,000 clones, with about 97% found just once. The sequenced sample was T cells isolated from PBMCs. The receptors were sampled from a human donor in good health.

This clone was counted a single time. The CDR3 spells CASADKTSGNTIYF. Written as DNA, the CDR3 is TGTGCCAGCGCCGACAAGACCAGCGGAAACACCATATATTTT. V is TRBV2 and J is TRBJ1-3; D gene ambiguous. Deletions cut 8 bases from V and 4 bases from J, with 15 bases between. The CDR3 is made up of 14 amino acids. The germline V gene encodes CDR1 SNHLY and CDR2 FYNNEI.

This sequence joins TRBV10-3 and TRBJ2-3, with 7 bases matching TRBD2. The ends lost 11 bases at V and 1 base at J; junction bases unmatched: 9. The length of the CDR3 is 14 residues. The V gene's germline CDR1 is ENHRY and CDR2 SYGVKD. The chain's CDR3 is CASSGGSRTDTQYF. The CDR3 nucleotides are TGTGCCTCCAGCGGCGGGAGCCGCACAGATACGCAGTATTTT.

The chain links TRBV19 to TRBJ2-1; 11 positions agree with TRBD2. Losses at the gene ends were 4 bases for V and 5 bases for J; bases not matched to a gene: 7. Germline loops: CDR1 LNHDA, CDR2 SQIVND (reference sequence). The CDR3 contains 16 residues. The CDR3: CASSRTSGWDNNEQFF. The CDR3 DNA reads as TGTGCCAGTAGTAGGACTAGCGGGTGGGATAACAATGAGCAGTTCTTC.

The chain uses TRBV11-3 and TRBJ1-6; D gene ambiguous. V lost 7 bases and J 8 bases, leaving 15 bases between the germline ends. The CDR3 has 14 residues. Germline assignment: CDR1 SGHNT and CDR2 YENEEA. CDR3 protein: CASTLSGSHSPLHF. The DNA for the CDR3 is TGTGCCAGCACCCTAAGCGGTTCCCATTCACCCCTCCACTTT.

V is TRBV27 and J is TRBJ1-2, with 9 bases aligning to TRBD1. The J segment lost 5 bases and the V segment lost 5 bases, leaving 9 bases of the junction unmatched. Germline V CDR1 and CDR2: MNHEY, SMNVEV (reference sequence). This CDR3 is built from 15 residues. CDR3 DNA sequence: TGTGCCAGCAGTCCCCGGGACAGGGAACGGTATGGCTACACCTTC. It is translated as CASSPRDRERYGYTF.

The chain couples TRBV29-1 to TRBJ2-1, with D possibly matching TRBD2 (6 bases). V was clipped by 4 bases and J by 5 bases, with 9 bases between them. The length of the CDR3 is 12 residues. Germline CDR1 SQVTM, CDR2 ANQGSEA. CDR3 nucleotides: TGCAGCGTTGTTACTAGCCACAATGAGCAGTTCTTC. Protein sequence: CSVVTSHNEQFF.

The chain combines TRBV15 with TRBJ1-5; the match to TRBD1 covers 9 bases. The CDR3 is 16 residues long. J was trimmed by 1 base and V by 3 bases; bases with no gene match: 4. The V gene's germline CDR1 is LNHNV and CDR2 YYDKDF (reference sequence). The CDR3 bases are TGTGCCACCAGCAGCCCCGGGACAGGGAGCAATCAGCCCCAGCATTTT. This encodes CATSSPGTGSNQPQHF.

This chain uses TRBV5-1 with TRBJ2-7; TRBD1 matches 7 bases. V was pared by 4 bases and J by 6 bases, with 4 bases of the junction left unmatched. CDR3 length: 12 residues. From germline, CDR1 is SGHRS and CDR2 YFSETQ. The CDR3 nucleotides read TGCGCCAGCAGCCTGGACAGGAGCGAGCAGTACTTC. Translated, it gives CASSLDRSEQYF.

This clone appeared once. The chain links TRBV5-6 to TRBJ1-2; D uncertain. In germline, CDR1 is SGHDT, CDR2 YYEEEE. This CDR3 comprises 14 residues. V lost 4 bases, J lost 4 bases, and 14 bases lay in between. Written as DNA, the CDR3 is TGTGCCAGCAGCCCCTCCTCGTGGGCCTATGGCTACACCTTC. Translated: CASSPSSWAYGYTF.

In this sample, this clone turned up once. V gene TRBV6-5 combines with J gene TRBJ1-2; 7 bases match TRBD1. V lost 7 bases, J lost 7 bases, and 9 bases stayed unmatched. The CDR3 contains 13 residues. Germline V CDR1 and CDR2: MNHEY, SVGAGI. Here the CDR3 reads CASMARGLSGYTF. CDR3 DNA: TGTGCCAGCATGGCGAGGGGGCTTAGTGGCTACACCTTC.

This chain uses TRBV5-5 with TRBJ1-1, with a weak D call TRBD1 (5 bases). There are 13 residues in the CDR3. The V gene lost 4 bases and the J gene lost 0 bases, with 7 bases spanning the gap. In germline, CDR1 is SGHKS, CDR2 YYEKEE (reference sequence). In nucleotides, the CDR3 is TGTGCCAGCAGCCTAGGGGTGAACACTGAAGCTTTCTTT. This codes for CASSLGVNTEAFF.

The chain links TRBV19 to TRBJ1-2, with 7 bases aligning to TRBD1. Germline assignment: CDR1 LNHDA and CDR2 SQIVND (reference sequence). There are 12 residues in the CDR3. V was clipped by 7 bases and J by 5 bases; unmatched bases: 4. CDR3 region: CASKTGDYGYTF. In DNA, the CDR3 is TGTGCCAGTAAAACAGGGGATTATGGCTACACCTTC.